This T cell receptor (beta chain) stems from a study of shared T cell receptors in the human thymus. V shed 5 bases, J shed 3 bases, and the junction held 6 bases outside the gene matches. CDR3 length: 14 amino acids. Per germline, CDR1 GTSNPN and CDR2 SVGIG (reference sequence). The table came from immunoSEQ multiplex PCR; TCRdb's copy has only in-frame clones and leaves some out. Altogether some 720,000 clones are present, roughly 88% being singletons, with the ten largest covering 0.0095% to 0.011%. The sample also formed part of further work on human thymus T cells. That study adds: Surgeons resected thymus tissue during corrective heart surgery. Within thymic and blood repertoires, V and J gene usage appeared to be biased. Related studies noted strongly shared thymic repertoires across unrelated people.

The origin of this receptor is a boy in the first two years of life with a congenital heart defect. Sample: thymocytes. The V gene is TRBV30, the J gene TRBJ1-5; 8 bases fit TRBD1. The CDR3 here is CAWGAGGANQPQHF. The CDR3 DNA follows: TGTGCCTGGGGGGCAGGGGGCGCCAATCAGCCCCAGCATTTT. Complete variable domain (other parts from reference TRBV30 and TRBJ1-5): SQTIHQWPATLVQPVGSPLSLECTVEGTSNPNLYWYRQAAGRGLQLLFYSVGIGQISSEVPQNLSASRPQDRQFILSSKKLLLSDSGFYLCAWGAGGANQPQHFGDGTRLSIL.